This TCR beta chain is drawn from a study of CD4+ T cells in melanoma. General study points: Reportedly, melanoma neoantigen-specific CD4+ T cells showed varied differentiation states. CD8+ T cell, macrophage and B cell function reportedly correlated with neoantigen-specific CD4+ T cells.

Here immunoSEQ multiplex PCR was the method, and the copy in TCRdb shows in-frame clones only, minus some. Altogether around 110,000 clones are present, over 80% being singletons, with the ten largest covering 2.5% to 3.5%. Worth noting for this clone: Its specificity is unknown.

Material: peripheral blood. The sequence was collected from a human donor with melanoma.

CDR3 in DNA: TGTGCCAGCAGTGAATCGACAGGTATCTACGAGCAGTACTTC. This encodes CASSESTGIYEQYF. The chain carries TRBV25-1 and TRBJ2-7; D might be TRBD1 (6 bases). This CDR3 comprises 14 residues. Trimming shortened V by 1 base and J by 3 bases, and 10 bases separated the two germline ends. CDR1 is MGHDK and CDR2 is SYGVNS in the germline V gene.